The sample holds one count of the clone carrying this T cell receptor beta chain. Clones were read by immunoSEQ multiplex PCR, and TCRdb kept only the in-frame ones, dropping some. The repertoire consists of tens of thousands of clones, with 95% to 97% occurring once and the leading ten covering 1.5% to 2%. The data were obtained in a study of cytomegalovirus exposure and HLA in healthy donors. Germline lookup yields CDR1 GTSNPN and CDR2 SVGIG (reference sequence). This CDR3 is built from 15 residues. Trimming cost V 0 bases and J 8 bases, with 17 bases left between them. Input material: PBMCs. The rearrangement joins TRBV30 to TRBJ2-1; D may be TRBD1 (6 bases). The TCR sequence derives from a young woman in good health and CMV-seropositive. The CDR3 region has the DNA TGTGCCTGGAGTGTATCAGACAGGCCCGGCGATGAGCAGTTCTTC. Residues: CAWSVSDRPGDEQFF. Looking up the rest from reference TRBV30 and TRBJ2-1 gives the full variable domain: SQTIHQWPATLVQPVGSPLSLECTVEGTSNPNLYWYRQAAGRGLQLLFYSVGIGQISSEVPQNLSASRPQDRQFILSSKKLLLSDSGFYLCAWSVSDRPGDEQFFGPGTRLTVL.